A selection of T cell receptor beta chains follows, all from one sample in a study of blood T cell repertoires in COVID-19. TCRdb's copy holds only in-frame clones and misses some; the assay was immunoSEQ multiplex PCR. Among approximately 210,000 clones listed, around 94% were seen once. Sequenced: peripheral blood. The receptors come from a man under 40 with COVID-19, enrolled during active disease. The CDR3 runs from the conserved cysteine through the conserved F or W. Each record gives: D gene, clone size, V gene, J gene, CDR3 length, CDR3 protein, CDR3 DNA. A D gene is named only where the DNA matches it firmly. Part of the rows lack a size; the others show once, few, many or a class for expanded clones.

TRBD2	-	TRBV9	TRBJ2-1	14	CASSVAGGPNEQFF	TGTGCCAGCAGCGTAGCGGGGGGGCCCAATGAGCAGTTCTTC
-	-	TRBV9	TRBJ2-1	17	CASSAGPARRSYNEQFF	TGTGCCAGCAGCGCGGGTCCGGCAAGGAGGTCCTACAATGAGCAGTTCTTC
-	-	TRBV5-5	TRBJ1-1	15	CASSLTGTLNTEAFF	TGTGCCAGCAGTCTAACCGGGACATTGAACACTGAAGCTTTCTTT
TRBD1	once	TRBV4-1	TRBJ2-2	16	CASSQVGQGRTGELFF	TGCGCCAGCAGCCAGGTTGGACAGGGGCGCACCGGGGAGCTGTTTTTT
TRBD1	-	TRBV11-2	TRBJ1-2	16	CASSGPDRGRSYGYTF	TGTGCCAGCAGCGGGCCCGACAGGGGGCGTAGCTATGGCTACACCTTC
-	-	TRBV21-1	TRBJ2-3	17	CASSKGTDKTCTDTQYF	TGTGCCAGCAGCAAAGGGACAGACAAAACTTGCACAGATACGCAGTATTTT
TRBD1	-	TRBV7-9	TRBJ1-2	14	CASSLGGQGNGYTF	TGTGCCAGCAGCTTAGGGGGACAGGGGAATGGCTACACCTTC
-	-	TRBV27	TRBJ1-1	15	CASSLQGSVRTEAFF	TGTGCCAGCAGTTTACAGGGGTCGGTTAGGACTGAAGCTTTCTTT
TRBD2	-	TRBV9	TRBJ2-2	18	CASTERVGAAGVTGELFF	TGTGCCAGCACCGAAAGGGTCGGGGCGGCGGGGGTCACCGGGGAGCTGTTTTTT
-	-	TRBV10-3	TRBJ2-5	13	CAIREGLQETQYF	TGTGCCATCAGGGAGGGGCTCCAAGAGACCCAGTACTTC
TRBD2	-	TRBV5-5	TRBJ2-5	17	CASSLTSGGANQETQYF	TGTGCCAGCAGCCTTACTAGCGGGGGGGCCAACCAAGAGACCCAGTACTTC
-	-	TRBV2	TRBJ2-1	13	CASSGGAYNEQFF	TGTGCCAGCTCTGGCGGAGCCTACAATGAGCAGTTCTTC
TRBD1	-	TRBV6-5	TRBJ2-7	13	CASRKQGAYEQYF	TGTGCCAGCAGGAAACAGGGGGCCTACGAGCAGTACTTC
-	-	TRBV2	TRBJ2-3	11	CASSFSDTQYF	TGTGCCAGCAGCTTCTCAGATACGCAGTATTTT
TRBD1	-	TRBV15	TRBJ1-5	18	CATSIGYSGPGQHQPQHF	TGTGCCACCAGCATAGGTTACTCCGGCCCGGGACAGCATCAGCCCCAGCATTTT
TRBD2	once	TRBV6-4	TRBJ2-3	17	CASSDGTSGPSTDTQYF	TGTGCCAGCAGTGACGGTACTAGCGGCCCTAGCACAGATACGCAGTATTTT
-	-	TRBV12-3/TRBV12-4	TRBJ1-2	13	CASSLASDYGYTF	TGTGCCAGCAGTTTAGCGTCAGACTATGGCTACACCTTC
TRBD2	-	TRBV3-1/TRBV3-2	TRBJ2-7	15	CASSQGGGGSYEQYF	TGTGCCAGCAGCCAAGGCGGGGGTGGCTCCTACGAGCAGTACTTC
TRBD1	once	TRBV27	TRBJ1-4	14	CASRTGVESSKLFF	TGTGCCAGCAGGACAGGGGTCGAGTCCTCAAAACTGTTTTTT
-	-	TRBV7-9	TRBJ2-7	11	CASSLRGDQYF	TGTGCCAGCAGCTTGCGGGGTGATCAGTACTTC
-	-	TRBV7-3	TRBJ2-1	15	CASSLGGASVNEQFF	TGTGCCAGCAGCTTAGGGGGGGCGTCCGTCAATGAGCAGTTCTTC
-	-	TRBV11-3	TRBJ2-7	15	CASSLSGMSSGEQYF	TGTGCCAGCAGCTTGTCGGGGATGAGCTCGGGCGAGCAGTACTTC
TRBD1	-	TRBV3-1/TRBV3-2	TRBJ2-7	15	CASSQWDRGNYEQYF	TGTGCCAGCAGCCAATGGGACAGGGGAAACTACGAGCAGTACTTC
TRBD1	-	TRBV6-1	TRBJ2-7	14	CASSEAARGPEQYF	TGTGCCAGCAGTGAAGCGGCGAGGGGGCCCGAGCAGTACTTC
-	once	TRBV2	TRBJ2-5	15	CASSEFSRVQETQYF	TGTGCCAGCAGTGAATTCTCCAGGGTCCAAGAGACCCAGTACTTC
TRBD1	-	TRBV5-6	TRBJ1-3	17	CASSSRQGILSGNTIYF	TGTGCCAGCAGCTCTCGACAGGGAATACTCTCTGGAAACACCATATATTTT
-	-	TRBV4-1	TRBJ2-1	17	CASRLGSGTTNYNEQFF	TGCGCCAGCAGACTAGGCTCCGGGACAACAAACTACAATGAGCAGTTCTTC
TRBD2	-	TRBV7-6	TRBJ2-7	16	CASSLGTSGGVDEQYF	TGTGCCAGCAGCTTAGGGACTAGCGGGGGGGTCGACGAGCAGTACTTC
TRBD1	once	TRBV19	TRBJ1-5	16	CASSIRTIRGNQPQHF	TGTGCCAGTAGTATCCGCACAATCAGGGGGAATCAGCCCCAGCATTTT
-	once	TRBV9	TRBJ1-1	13	CASSVGGSTEAFF	TGTGCCAGCAGCGTTGGAGGGAGCACTGAAGCTTTCTTT
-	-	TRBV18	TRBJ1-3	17	CASSPSRDNHSGNTIYF	TGTGCCAGCTCACCTTCCCGGGACAATCACTCTGGAAACACCATATATTTT
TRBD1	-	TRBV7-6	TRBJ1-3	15	CASSPTGPPGNTIYF	TGTGCCAGCAGCCCGACAGGGCCCCCCGGAAACACCATATATTTT
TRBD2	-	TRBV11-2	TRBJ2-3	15	CASSAIAGADYTQYF	TGTGCCAGCAGCGCCATAGCGGGGGCCGATTATACGCAGTATTTT
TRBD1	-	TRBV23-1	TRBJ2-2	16	CASSQRAGGDTGELFF	TGCGCCAGCAGTCAAAGGGCAGGGGGTGACACCGGGGAGCTGTTTTTT
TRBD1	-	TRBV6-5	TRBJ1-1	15	CASSRGDREVSEAFF	TGTGCCAGCAGTCGGGGGGACAGGGAAGTCTCTGAAGCTTTCTTT
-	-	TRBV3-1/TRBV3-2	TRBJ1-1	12	CASSQYSSEAFF	TGTGCCAGCAGCCAATATAGCAGTGAAGCTTTCTTT
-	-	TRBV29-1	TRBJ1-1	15	CSVEWHGGRNTEAFF	TGCAGCGTTGAATGGCACGGAGGGAGGAACACTGAAGCTTTCTTT
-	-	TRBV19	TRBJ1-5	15	CASSIPWGSNQPQHF	TGTGCCAGTAGTATTCCATGGGGCAGCAATCAGCCCCAGCATTTT
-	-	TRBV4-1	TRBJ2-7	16	CASSQGLLLGNYEQYF	TGCGCCAGCAGCCAAGGACTCCTCTTAGGAAACTACGAGCAGTACTTC
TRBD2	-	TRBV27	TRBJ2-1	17	CASIGTSGGPTYNEQFF	TGTGCCAGCATTGGGACTAGCGGGGGGCCTACCTACAATGAGCAGTTCTTC
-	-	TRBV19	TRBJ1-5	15	CASSIPYNGNQPQHF	TGTGCCAGTAGTATCCCGTACAATGGCAATCAGCCCCAGCATTTT
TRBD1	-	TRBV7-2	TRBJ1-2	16	CASSLGPLGTAYGYTF	TGTGCCAGCAGCTTGGGCCCCCTCGGGACAGCTTATGGCTACACCTTC
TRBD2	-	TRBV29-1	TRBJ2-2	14	CSARTSGLTGELFF	TGCAGCGCACGGACTAGCGGACTAACCGGGGAGCTGTTTTTT
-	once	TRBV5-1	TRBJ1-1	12	CASSLNSGEAFF	TGCGCCAGCAGCTTGAACAGCGGTGAAGCTTTCTTT
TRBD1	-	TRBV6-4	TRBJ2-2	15	CASSEDRRNTGELFF	TGTGCCAGCAGTGAGGACAGGCGAAACACCGGGGAGCTGTTTTTT
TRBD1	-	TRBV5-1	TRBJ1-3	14	CASSLQGGGNTIYF	TGCGCCAGCAGCTTACAGGGGGGTGGAAACACCATATATTTT
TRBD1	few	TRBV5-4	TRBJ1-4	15	CASSLPGTGREKLFF	TGTGCCAGCAGCCTCCCCGGGACAGGGCGAGAAAAACTGTTTTTT
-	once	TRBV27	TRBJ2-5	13	CASSLRGDETQYF	TGTGCCAGCAGTTTAAGGGGTGACGAGACCCAGTACTTC
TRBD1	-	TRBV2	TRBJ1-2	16	CASRNTGGQPNYGYTF	TGTGCCAGCAGAAACACAGGGGGCCAACCCAACTATGGCTACACCTTC
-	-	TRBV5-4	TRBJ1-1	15	CASSLIRGGWTEAFF	TGTGCCAGCAGCTTGATTCGTGGCGGATGGACTGAAGCTTTCTTT